The 21 T cell receptor beta chains given below trace back to one sample, sequenced in a study of T cells in localized non-small cell lung cancer. Sequencing used immunoSEQ multiplex PCR; TCRdb keeps in-frame clones, though not all of them. The data contain approximately 6,400 clones, around two fifths of them singletons. The sequenced sample was lung tumor tissue, obtained before any cancer treatment. The receptors originated from a woman aged 40 to 75 with stage II squamous cell lung carcinoma.

The rearrangement joins TRBV5-1 to TRBJ1-4; the D gene is possibly TRBD1 (5 bases). Germline V gene lookup returns CDR1 SGHRS and CDR2 YFSETQ. V was cut by 3 bases and J by 3 bases, with 15 bases left in between. The CDR3 has 16 residues. The CDR3 reads CASSWDPPEANEKLFF. CDR3 nucleotide sequence: TGCGCCAGCAGCTGGGACCCACCCGAAGCTAATGAAAAACTGTTTTTT.

The V gene is TRBV25-1, the J gene TRBJ1-1, with TRBD1 identical over 9 bases. J lost 5 bases, V lost 1 base, and 11 bases had no gene match. Germline CDR1 is MGHDK and CDR2 is SYGVNS. CDR3 length: 17 residues. This chain's CDR3 is CASSESPRGQGWTEAFF. The CDR3 DNA reads TGTGCCAGCAGTGAATCACCACGGGGACAGGGATGGACTGAAGCTTTCTTT.

The V and J genes are TRBV9 and TRBJ2-4; 11 positions agree with TRBD2. The germline V gene has CDR1 SGDLS and CDR2 YYNGEE. The CDR3 runs to 18 residues. The V gene end was trimmed by 7 bases and the J gene end by 0 bases; junction bases not matched to a gene: 12. The CDR3 region has the DNA TGTGCCAGCGGTAGCGGGAGGGCCCGAGGTGAAGCCAAAAACATTCAGTACTTC. Encoded protein: CASGSGRARGEAKNIQYF.

This clone was seen a few times. The rearrangement uses TRBV25-1 and TRBJ2-1; a weak D match, TRBD2 (6 bases). Trimming left V 6 bases short and J 8 bases short, with 17 bases between. CDR3 length equals 14 residues. CDR1 and CDR2 from the germline V gene are MGHDK and SYGVNS. DNA of the CDR3: TGTGCCAGCAGCCACGACAGCGGGCTCGATGAGCAGTTCTTC. It specifies CASSHDSGLDEQFF.

In its sample, this clone was seen once. The V gene is TRBV15, the J gene TRBJ1-2; 7 bases match TRBD1. The V segment lost 3 bases and the J segment 5 bases; nucleotides outside the gene matches: 9. Germline CDR1 and CDR2: LNHNV and YYDKDF (reference sequence). There are 15 residues in the CDR3. The chain's CDR3 is CATSSPRSGGYGYTF. CDR3 nucleotide sequence: TGTGCCACCAGCAGCCCCAGGTCAGGGGGTTATGGCTACACCTTC.

This clone was detected once. This chain links TRBV14 with TRBJ2-1; D unclear. Looked up from germline, CDR1 is SGHDN and CDR2 is FVKESK. There are 14 residues in the CDR3. V gave up 1 base and J gave up 0 bases, with 4 bases separating them. In nucleotides, the CDR3 is TGTGCCAGCAGCCAAGGGGGCTCCTACAATGAGCAGTTCTTC. Its translation: CASSQGGSYNEQFF.

J is TRBJ1-1 and V is TRBV6-7; D is perhaps TRBD1 (6 bases). TRBV6-7 is designated an ORF whose function remains uncertain. V dropped 6 bases and J dropped 1 base, with 12 bases sitting between them. CDR3 size: 14 residues. This CDR3 is CASSPRGGNTEAFF. Here the CDR3 DNA reads TGTGCCAGCAGCCCACGAGGGGGGAACACTGAAGCTTTCTTT.

The table lists this clone with a few counts. This chain connects TRBV28 to TRBJ1-5; 7 nucleotides line up with TRBD1. The CDR3 loop spans 15 amino acids. V lost 3 bases to trimming and J lost 6 bases; unmatched junction nucleotides: 8. Germline values: CDR1 MDHEN, CDR2 SYDVKM. Here the CDR3 reads CASSFGGGVVQPQHF. Written as DNA, the CDR3 is TGTGCCAGCAGTTTTGGAGGGGGCGTAGTTCAGCCCCAGCATTTT.

The chain carries TRBV30 and TRBJ1-2, with TRBD1 matching over 7 bases. With V trimmed by 1 base and J by 4 bases, 3 bases remained unmatched. This CDR3 comprises 13 residues. Germline V lookup: CDR1 GTSNPN, CDR2 SVGIG (reference sequence). CDR3 loop: CAWSAQGSYGYTF. In nucleotides, the CDR3 is TGTGCCTGGAGTGCACAGGGGAGCTATGGCTACACCTTC.

In its sample, this clone was seen a few times. The V gene is TRBV6-4, the J gene TRBJ2-7, with TRBD2 identical over 11 bases. The trim removed 6 bases at V and 5 bases at J, leaving 9 bases unmatched. This CDR3 is built from 15 residues. Germline lookup yields CDR1 MRHNA and CDR2 SNTAGT. The CDR3 DNA sequence: TGTGCCAGCAGCCGACTAGCGGGGATTCGGGACGAGCAGTACTTC. Protein sequence: CASSRLAGIRDEQYF.

Within the sample, this clone is medium-sized. The chain combines TRBV11-3 with TRBJ2-2, with D maybe TRBD1 (6 bases). This CDR3 region has 15 residues. CDR1 and CDR2 from the germline V gene are SGHNT and YENEEA. The ends were cut back, 5 bases at V and 0 bases at J, with 10 bases in the middle. In nucleotides, the CDR3 is TGTGCCAGCAGCGGACAGATAGCGAACACCGGGGAGCTGTTTTTT. This sequence encodes CASSGQIANTGELFF.

This clone was recorded a few times. This chain joins TRBV11-3 and TRBJ2-7, with D maybe TRBD2 (5 bases). Germline CDR1 SGHNT, CDR2 YENEEA. V lost 6 bases to trimming and J lost 4 bases, with 22 bases between them. The CDR3 is 16 amino acids. CDR3 in amino acids: CASSFYGSAAIYEQYF. The CDR3 bases are TGTGCCAGCAGTTTTTACGGCTCAGCGGCCATATACGAGCAGTACTTC. The variable domain in full, completed from reference TRBV11-3 and TRBJ2-7, reads EAGVVQSPRYKIIEKKQPVAFWCNPISGHNTLYWYLQNLGQGPELLIRYENEEAVDDSQLPKDRFSAERLKGVDSTLKIQPAELGDSAVYLCASSFYGSAAIYEQYFGPGTRLTVT.

The chain is built from TRBV6-8 and TRBJ1-5, with D perhaps matching TRBD1 (6 bases). The germline gives CDR1 MNHGY, CDR2 SAAAGT. The CDR3 runs 14 residues. Trimming left V 6 bases short and J 3 bases short, with 12 bases between. CDR3 in DNA: TGTGCCAGCAGGCCTGGACAGATCAATCAGCCCCAGCATTTT. Its translation is CASRPGQINQPQHF.

This chain connects TRBV15 to TRBJ1-1; 7 positions match TRBD1. In germline, CDR1 is LNHNV, CDR2 YYDKDF (reference sequence). The CDR3 loop spans 16 amino acids. The trim removed 1 base at V and 3 bases at J, leaving 8 bases unmatched. CDR3 sequence reads: CATSRGQGLLYTEAFF. The CDR3 DNA is TGTGCCACCAGCAGAGGACAGGGCCTTTTGTACACTGAAGCTTTCTTT.

The table lists this clone with a few counts. The chain uses TRBV18 and TRBJ1-2; 7 bases align to TRBD1. This CDR3 contains 16 residues. Germline V gives CDR1 KGHSH, CDR2 LQKENI. The junction had 16 bases not matched to a gene; V was cut back by 6 bases and J by 6 bases. The CDR3 coding sequence is TGTGCCAGCTCCAGAAGGCAAGGGGGCGACAGCGATGGCTACACCTTC. Protein sequence: CASSRRQGGDSDGYTF.

This clone was detected a few times. The V and J genes are TRBV2 and TRBJ1-1; a weak D match, TRBD1 (5 bases). The CDR3 is 15 amino acids. Trimming removed 3 bases from V and 0 bases from J, with 11 bases in between. The germline V gene has CDR1 SNHLY and CDR2 FYNNEI. Here the CDR3 reads CASSEGQGLNTEAFF. The CDR3 DNA is TGTGCCAGCAGTGAGGGTCAGGGACTGAACACTGAAGCTTTCTTT.

This clone was picked up a small number of times. The chain recombines TRBV11-1 with TRBJ2-2; 9 bases agree with TRBD1. Unmatched junction bases numbered 11, after V lost 4 bases and J lost 8 bases. The CDR3 has 16 amino acids. Per germline, CDR1 SGHAT and CDR2 FQDESV (reference sequence). CDR3 residues: CASSYGTGSRTGELFF. CDR3 nucleotide sequence: TGTGCCAGCAGCTACGGGACAGGGTCTAGGACGGGGGAGCTGTTTTTT.

The chain carries TRBV18 and TRBJ1-1; maybe TRBD1 (6 bases). Deletions cut 3 bases from V and 6 bases from J, with 17 bases between. Germline assignment: CDR1 KGHSH and CDR2 LQKENI. The CDR3 is 15 amino acids. Written as DNA, the CDR3 is TGTGCCAGCTCACCTCGCCAGGGGTTTGGTCCTGAAGCTTTCTTT. Translating gives CASSPRQGFGPEAFF.

The chain joins TRBV19 to TRBJ2-6; a possible D gene is TRBD2 (6 bases). The germline CDR1 and CDR2 sequences are LNHDA and SQIVND (reference sequence). The CDR3 is 16 amino acids. The germline V and J ends were trimmed by 7 bases and 2 bases, with 15 bases remaining between them. The DNA for the CDR3 is TGTGCCAGTAATGAGGCGGGAAGGCCTGGGGCCAACGTCCTGACTTTC. This codes for CASNEAGRPGANVLTF.

The chain is built from TRBV30 and TRBJ1-4, with a tentative D call TRBD1 (5 bases). V was shortened by 0 bases and J by 10 bases, with 15 bases between the two germline ends. From germline, CDR1 is GTSNPN and CDR2 SVGIG (reference sequence). The CDR3 is 14 residues long. The DNA of the CDR3 is TGTGCCTGGAGTGTTGGGGGACCGGACCTAAAACTGTTTTTT. Its translation: CAWSVGGPDLKLFF.

This clone was counted between two and nine times. The chain recombines TRBV19 with TRBJ2-7; tentatively, D is TRBD1 (5 bases). Trimming cost V 6 bases and J 0 bases, with 9 bases left between them. CDR3 length: 13 residues. Germline CDR1 LNHDA, CDR2 SQIVND (reference sequence). The CDR3 nucleotides are TGTGCCAGTAGGAAAGGGGTCTCCTACGAGCAGTACTTC. Its protein is CASRKGVSYEQYF.